This T cell receptor beta chain was identified in a study of CD4 T cells in relation to SARS-CoV-2 and coronaviruses. From germline, CDR1 is LGHDT and CDR2 YNNKEL (reference sequence). The CDR3 sequence is 16 residues long. V lost 1 base to trimming and J lost 7 bases, with 19 bases between them. Libraries were prepared by immunoSEQ multiplex PCR; TCRdb keeps only in-frame clonotypes and omits some of them. The sample gives 9,500 to 12,000 clones, approximately 78% of which show up once; approximately 15% is in the top ten. In the case of this clone: Its cognate antigen is unknown.

Unexposed donor CD4+ T cells date from about 2010-2018, before the COVID-19 pandemic. CD4+ T cells were isolated from the cells after 10 days of culture. The TCR sequence derives from a human donor in good health. The sequenced sample was CD4+ T cells from PBMCs, cultured in vitro. The chain carries TRBV3-1 (or the pseudogene TRBV3-2) and TRBJ1-2, with a possible D match to TRBD1 (5 bases). The CDR3 nucleotides are TGTGCCAGCAGCCAAGGGGCTCCAGGGTGGGTTTGTGGCTACACCTTC. Translation gives CASSQGAPGWVCGYTF.